This TCR beta chain was documented in a study of shared clonotypes between healthy human individuals (dated by TCRdb to 2020 to 2021). About the full investigation: A couple of women and three men aged 18 to 49 years were included in the cohort. To increase sequencing depth and limit assay-specific biases, TCR repertoire library preparation and sequencing were carried out by different laboratories using diverse techniques. Each donor's leukapheresis produced roughly between about 0.9 and 9.5 billion PBMCs. For each donor, CD4 naive and CD4 memory were each given three plates, CD8 naive was given two plates, and CD8 memory was given one plate. The study deeply sequenced blood TCR repertoires of about five healthy adults to estimate repertoire size and the extent of clonotype sharing between individuals.

TCR CDR3 regions were amplified from genomic DNA by multiplex PCR using the deep immunoSEQ assay. For each cell subset, the extracted genomic DNA was distributed evenly across all wells of several immunoSEQ 96-well plates, and each plate served as one replicate. Each replicate PCR for sorted subsets received about 200 ng genomic DNA, equal to 30,000 or so T cell genomes. Purified libraries were quantified with a Qubit 3.0 fluorometer, sized on a Bioanalyzer 2100, and re-quantified with the KAPA Library Quantification kit. Every immunoSEQ 96-well plate was sequenced on a separate single-read 150-cycle Illumina NextSeq 550 flow cell. The authors' analysis ran thus. Because the immunoSEQ output held only junctional sequences and lacked quality scores, the filtering could not match the filtering applied to full-length reads. Sequences were annotated with PyIR, a Python wrapper for IgBLAST v1.9, and V/J genes and CDR3 were assigned using IMGT germline references. Reads were filtered out if the reads had weak V/J assignments (E-value above 1e-6), no CDR3, stop codons, out-of-frame junctions, or ambiguous translated residues. V3J clonotypes were defined by identical inferred V gene, J gene, and CDR3 amino acid sequence. The percentage overlap between two repertoires was calculated by dividing the number of shared unique clonotypes by the size of the smaller repertoire. RTK rarefaction, the Chao1 estimator, and Recon v2.1 estimates of unobserved clonotypes were used to assess repertoire richness. For all TCRbeta clonotypes obtained by the gDNA method from a few donors, generation probabilities were computed with OLGA. Imported from immuneACCESS, the table was reduced by TCRdb to in-frame sequences with V and J called. These copies leave out some clones; in studies compared against another copy, an unresolved V gene accounts for under half, and the cause of the remainder is not known. V, J and clone size reflect that table, while D and trimming were determined from the DNA. For this sample the table gives 1.5 million to 2.5 million clones, of which 85% to 95% were detected only once. Less than 1.5% of the sample is held by the ten biggest clonotypes.

V lost 4 bases and J lost 3 bases, and the count of bases not matched to a germline gene is 3. CDR1 is given as LGHNA and CDR2 as YNFKEQ, both from the germline V gene. The CDR3 measures 15 amino acids from cysteine to phenylalanine. The read is trimmed to its CDR3 DNA, 45 bases read in frame from base 1. CD8 naive samples were obtained by positive selection for CCR7 among CD45RO-negative cells, yielding a CD45RA+CCR7+ population from which TemRA cells were excluded. The donors were healthy, HIV-negative adults with no recently reported acute infections or vaccinations. Only Caucasian adults living in Nashville, Tennessee, USA were represented among the donors. Blood was obtained by leukapheresis, after which PBMCs were separated by Ficoll-Histopaque density gradient centrifugation and cryopreserved in liquid nitrogen vapor phase. Purity and quantity of every magnetically sorted T cell population were checked by analytical flow cytometry. Each sorted fraction had its genomic DNA isolated and then quantified by UV absorbance on a Nanodrop 2000c.

This clone was recorded only once. Its antigen is not yet known. No much larger clonotype is one base removed from it; base qualities were not supplied. On the study overall, not on this receptor specifically: Naive subsets generally had larger estimated clonotype richness than memory subsets. Because the study included only a small number of donors, the genetic and exposure-history diversity represented was limited. When a handful of donors were compared, the shared fraction of clonotypes was about 5.5% for naive CD4, about 4% for naive CD8, 2.3% for memory CD4, and under 0.5% for memory CD8. Rarefaction of sorted-subset datasets indicated incomplete sequencing despite the large sequencing depth. Clonotypes shared by all four sorted-subset donors showed higher generation probabilities than non-shared clonotypes. Pairwise subsampling led to the expectation that sequencing depth would affect the degree of clonotype sharing among donors. Sampling was limited to blood, and TCR repertoires in tissue likely differ from TCR repertoires in blood.

The chain employs TRBV4-2 and TRBJ2-2; TRBD1 fits 9 bases in the junction. The specimen sequenced was naive CD8+ T cells sorted from blood. Reading the label with the study, this specimen's cell subset or site is: CD45RA+CCR7+. This TCR came from a man between 18 and 35 years old in good health. The CDR3 region has the sequence CASSLRQGDTGELFF. The DNA reads TGTGCCAGCAGCCTTCGACAGGGGGACACCGGGGAGCTGTTTTTT.